This T cell receptor (beta chain) was sequenced for a study of beta chain features in type 1 diabetes. Germline CDR1 SEHNR, CDR2 FQNEAQ (reference sequence). V was shortened by 7 bases and J by 6 bases, with 16 bases between the two germline ends. The CDR3 has 13 amino acids. Isolated RNA was reverse transcribed in full, so expressed TCRB transcripts were sequenced. Sequenced by immunoSEQ multiplex PCR; TCRdb stores in-frame clones only, minus some. The sample has about 320,000 clones, 14% seen once. Study results and limitations: Among patients with Type 1 diabetes, TCRB CDR3s were moderately but significantly shorter in every one of the four CD4+ subsets. The study found fewer insertions and more deletions at VDJ junctions in type 1 diabetes patients.

To note about this clone: What it binds is not known.

This rearrangement joins TRBV7-9 to TRBJ2-7, with D perhaps TRBD1 or TRBD2 (6 bases each). The receptor comes from a man under 40 in good health. Material for sequencing was central memory CD4+ T cells from blood. The CDR3 sequence: CASTPMGGLEQYV. CDR3 in DNA: TGTGCCAGCACGCCGATGGGGGGCCTCGAGCAGTACGTC.